A selection of T cell receptor beta chains follows, all from one sample in a study of Graves' ophthalmopathy and Graves' hyperthyroidism. MiXCR, applied by TCRdb to the multiplex PCR reads, yields one record per CDR3 protein. The data contain roughly 400,000 distinct CDR3 sequences, 15% of them singletons. Sequenced material: peripheral blood. The receptor set was obtained from a woman aged 18-29 years with stable Graves' hyperthyroidism. The CDR3 runs from the conserved cysteine through the conserved F or W. The D gene is left open where the match is weak. Not every row has a clone size; where given, it reads once, few, many or a size class.

clone size: many; D gene: TRBD2; V gene: TRBV6-4; J gene: TRBJ2-2; CDR3 protein: CASSSRLAGGPAGELFF; CDR3 DNA: TGTGCCAGCAGTAGCAGACTAGCGGGGGGGCCGGCCGGGGAGCTGTTTTTT
clone size: many; D gene: -; V gene: TRBV7-8; J gene: TRBJ1-6; CDR3 protein: CASSLYRDSYNSPLHF; CDR3 DNA: TGTGCCAGCAGCTTATATAGGGACTCCTATAATTCACCCCTCCACTTT
clone size: many; D gene: -; V gene: TRBV27; J gene: TRBJ1-5; CDR3 protein: CASSLLGGEQPQHF; CDR3 DNA: TGTGCCAGCAGTTTATTAGGGGGTGAGCAGCCCCAGCATTTT
clone size: -; D gene: TRBD1; V gene: TRBV28; J gene: TRBJ1-6; CDR3 protein: CASSLTGDDNSPLHF; CDR3 DNA: TGTGCCAGCAGTTTAACAGGGGATGATAATTCACCCCTCCACTTT
clone size: -; D gene: -; V gene: TRBV6-1; J gene: TRBJ1-1; CDR3 protein: CASSEALYLGGTAFF; CDR3 DNA: TGTGCCAGCAGTGAAGCGCTCTATCTCGGGGGGACAGCTTTCTTT
clone size: -; D gene: TRBD2; V gene: TRBV7-2; J gene: TRBJ2-4; CDR3 protein: CASSSSPGLVTKNIQYF; CDR3 DNA: TGTGCCAGTAGCTCATCACCGGGACTAGTGACCAAAAACATTCAGTACTTC
clone size: many; D gene: TRBD1; V gene: TRBV6-5; J gene: TRBJ1-5; CDR3 protein: CASSSHRGGGQPQHF; CDR3 DNA: TGTGCCAGCAGTTCGCACAGGGGAGGAGGACAGCCCCAGCATTTT
clone size: -; D gene: -; V gene: TRBV2; J gene: TRBJ1-1; CDR3 protein: CASSVGRKNTEAFF; CDR3 DNA: TGTGCCAGCAGTGTGGGGCGGAAGAACACTGAAGCTTTCTTT
clone size: few; D gene: TRBD1; V gene: TRBV15; J gene: TRBJ2-7; CDR3 protein: CATSRPGTVSYEQYF; CDR3 DNA: TGTGCCACCAGCCGCCCGGGGACAGTCTCCTACGAGCAGTACTTC
clone size: -; D gene: TRBD1; V gene: TRBV14; J gene: TRBJ2-6; CDR3 protein: CASKPGQGNSGANVLTF; CDR3 DNA: TGTGCCAGCAAACCGGGACAGGGGAACTCTGGGGCCAACGTCCTGACTTTC
clone size: many; D gene: -; V gene: TRBV2; J gene: TRBJ1-1; CDR3 protein: CASRDTGKTEAFF; CDR3 DNA: TGTGCCAGCAGGGACACTGGGAAAACTGAAGCTTTCTTT
clone size: many; D gene: -; V gene: TRBV11-2; J gene: TRBJ1-1; CDR3 protein: CASSPLAGAATEAFF; CDR3 DNA: TGTGCCAGCAGCCCACTGGCCGGGGCGGCCACTGAAGCTTTCTTT
clone size: many; D gene: TRBD2; V gene: TRBV24-1; J gene: TRBJ2-5; CDR3 protein: CATSDRLAGGPGETQYF; CDR3 DNA: TGTGCCACCAGTGACCGACTAGCGGGGGGGCCAGGTGAGACCCAGTACTTC
clone size: many; D gene: TRBD1; V gene: TRBV24-1; J gene: TRBJ2-2; CDR3 protein: CATSALDRPGAGELFF; CDR3 DNA: TGTGCCACCAGTGCCCTGGACAGGCCGGGCGCCGGGGAGCTGTTTTTT
clone size: many; D gene: -; V gene: TRBV7-2; J gene: TRBJ2-4; CDR3 protein: CASSSKNIQYF; CDR3 DNA: TGTGCCAGCAGCTCTAAAAACATTCAGTACTTC
clone size: many; D gene: -; V gene: TRBV2; J gene: TRBJ1-5; CDR3 protein: CASSEAGGSNQPQHF; CDR3 DNA: TGTGCCAGCAGTGAAGCTGGGGGGAGCAATCAGCCCCAGCATTTT
clone size: many; D gene: -; V gene: TRBV7-9; J gene: TRBJ2-5; CDR3 protein: CASSLATQRGETQYF; CDR3 DNA: TGTGCCAGCAGCTTAGCTACACAAAGGGGTGAGACCCAGTACTTC
clone size: many; D gene: -; V gene: TRBV24-1; J gene: TRBJ1-2; CDR3 protein: CATSDHEGYTF; CDR3 DNA: TGTGCCACCAGTGACCACGAAGGCTACACCTTC
clone size: many; D gene: TRBD1; V gene: TRBV7-2; J gene: TRBJ2-2; CDR3 protein: CASSSGTADTGELFF; CDR3 DNA: TGTGCCAGCAGCTCCGGGACAGCCGACACCGGGGAGCTGTTTTTT
clone size: -; D gene: TRBD1; V gene: TRBV5-4; J gene: TRBJ2-7; CDR3 protein: CASSPHRGRNEQYF; CDR3 DNA: TGTGCCAGCAGCCCTCACAGGGGGAGGAACGAGCAGTACTTC
clone size: many; D gene: TRBD1; V gene: TRBV29-1; J gene: TRBJ1-2; CDR3 protein: CSVLTSGTGPTYGYTF; CDR3 DNA: TGCAGCGTCCTAACCTCCGGGACAGGGCCCACCTATGGCTACACCTTC
clone size: many; D gene: -; V gene: TRBV6-5; J gene: TRBJ2-5; CDR3 protein: CASSSSPGSGETQYF; CDR3 DNA: TGTGCCAGCAGTTCTTCCCCGGGGTCAGGGGAGACCCAGTACTTC
clone size: many; D gene: -; V gene: TRBV7-2; J gene: TRBJ1-1; CDR3 protein: CASKPLLTEAFF; CDR3 DNA: TGTGCCAGCAAACCGCTCCTCACTGAAGCTTTCTTT
clone size: many; D gene: TRBD1; V gene: TRBV12-3/TRBV12-4; J gene: TRBJ1-6; CDR3 protein: CASSPGTASGPLHF; CDR3 DNA: TGTGCCAGCAGCCCCGGGACAGCGTCAGGACCCCTCCACTTT
clone size: many; D gene: -; V gene: TRBV12-3/TRBV12-4; J gene: TRBJ2-5; CDR3 protein: CASSNGQAGWEETQYF; CDR3 DNA: TGTGCCAGCAGTAACGGACAGGCGGGGTGGGAAGAGACCCAGTACTTC
clone size: many; D gene: -; V gene: TRBV4-2; J gene: TRBJ1-2; CDR3 protein: CASSQEGRNRAGYTF; CDR3 DNA: TGTGCCAGCAGCCAAGAAGGAAGAAACAGGGCGGGCTACACCTTC
clone size: many; D gene: -; V gene: TRBV6-1; J gene: TRBJ1-1; CDR3 protein: CASSNEMNTEAFF; CDR3 DNA: TGTGCCAGCAGTAACGAAATGAACACTGAAGCTTTCTTT
clone size: -; D gene: -; V gene: TRBV11-2; J gene: TRBJ2-1; CDR3 protein: CASSLTGAYNEQFF; CDR3 DNA: TGTGCCAGCAGCTTAACCGGGGCCTACAATGAGCAGTTCTTC
clone size: many; D gene: -; V gene: TRBV5-1; J gene: TRBJ1-1; CDR3 protein: CASSPDGGWNTEAFF; CDR3 DNA: TGCGCCAGCAGTCCGGATGGGGGCTGGAACACTGAAGCTTTCTTT
clone size: many; D gene: TRBD1; V gene: TRBV7-2; J gene: TRBJ2-7; CDR3 protein: CASSTQGLGDEQYF; CDR3 DNA: TGTGCCAGCAGCACACAGGGGTTAGGAGACGAGCAGTACTTC
clone size: many; D gene: TRBD2; V gene: TRBV6-1; J gene: TRBJ2-2; CDR3 protein: CASNPIAGTTGELFF; CDR3 DNA: TGTGCCAGCAACCCAATAGCGGGGACCACCGGGGAGCTGTTTTTT
clone size: many; D gene: -; V gene: TRBV6-1; J gene: TRBJ1-2; CDR3 protein: CASSEMIKGDRGYTF; CDR3 DNA: TGTGCCAGCAGTGAAATGATTAAAGGGGACCGGGGCTACACCTTC
clone size: many; D gene: -; V gene: TRBV20-1; J gene: TRBJ1-1; CDR3 protein: CSARSGYGTEAFF; CDR3 DNA: TGCAGTGCTAGGTCAGGGTACGGCACTGAAGCTTTCTTT
clone size: few; D gene: -; V gene: TRBV12-5; J gene: TRBJ2-4; CDR3 protein: CASGLEGVGWAKNIQYF; CDR3 DNA: TGTGCTAGTGGTTTGGAAGGAGTGGGGTGGGCCAAAAACATTCAGTACTTC
clone size: many; D gene: -; V gene: TRBV7-6; J gene: TRBJ1-2; CDR3 protein: CASSPLGLGYTF; CDR3 DNA: TGTGCCAGCAGCCCGCTAGGGCTTGGCTACACCTTC
clone size: -; D gene: TRBD1; V gene: TRBV20-1; J gene: TRBJ2-4; CDR3 protein: CSARPEVGTVKYF; CDR3 DNA: TGCAGTGCTAGGCCTGAAGTGGGGACAGTTAAGTACTTC
clone size: -; D gene: -; V gene: TRBV12-3/TRBV12-4; J gene: TRBJ1-1; CDR3 protein: CASSPRRANTDAFF; CDR3 DNA: TGTGCCAGCAGCCCGAGGCGCGCGAACACTGACGCTTTCTTT
clone size: many; D gene: -; V gene: TRBV7-8; J gene: TRBJ1-1; CDR3 protein: CASSTTTGNTEAFF; CDR3 DNA: TGTGCCAGCAGCACTACGACAGGGAACACTGAAGCTTTCTTT
clone size: many; D gene: TRBD1; V gene: TRBV2; J gene: TRBJ1-5; CDR3 protein: CASRLRGAQPQHF; CDR3 DNA: TGTGCCAGCAGGCTCAGGGGGGCTCAGCCCCAGCATTTT
clone size: many; D gene: -; V gene: TRBV29-1; J gene: TRBJ1-5; CDR3 protein: CSVELAANQPQHF; CDR3 DNA: TGCAGCGTTGAATTGGCAGCTAATCAGCCCCAGCATTTT
clone size: many; D gene: -; V gene: TRBV2; J gene: TRBJ1-2; CDR3 protein: CASRTGAYGYTF; CDR3 DNA: TGTGCCAGCAGGACCGGGGCATATGGCTACACCTTC
clone size: many; D gene: TRBD1; V gene: TRBV9; J gene: TRBJ2-7; CDR3 protein: CASSVEGASYEQYF; CDR3 DNA: TGTGCCAGCAGCGTAGAGGGGGCCTCCTACGAGCAGTACTTC
clone size: many; D gene: TRBD1; V gene: TRBV19; J gene: TRBJ2-2; CDR3 protein: CASAAGTGKFGELFF; CDR3 DNA: TGTGCCAGTGCCGCCGGGACAGGGAAGTTCGGGGAGCTGTTTTTT
clone size: many; D gene: TRBD1; V gene: TRBV6-5; J gene: TRBJ2-5; CDR3 protein: CASSYGTGGIETQYF; CDR3 DNA: TGTGCCAGCAGTTACGGGACAGGGGGGATAGAGACCCAGTACTTC
clone size: -; D gene: -; V gene: TRBV12-3/TRBV12-4; J gene: TRBJ1-2; CDR3 protein: CASSGRDTGNYGYTF; CDR3 DNA: TGTGCCAGCAGTGGACGGGACACAGGGAACTATGGCTACACCTTC
clone size: -; D gene: -; V gene: TRBV5-1; J gene: TRBJ1-2; CDR3 protein: CASSYGGQPVSGYTF; CDR3 DNA: TGCGCCAGCAGCTATGGAGGACAGCCCGTTAGCGGCTACACCTTC
clone size: many; D gene: -; V gene: TRBV5-1; J gene: TRBJ1-3; CDR3 protein: CASTSGAAGNTIYF; CDR3 DNA: TGCGCCAGCACCTCGGGGGCGGCCGGAAACACCATATATTTT